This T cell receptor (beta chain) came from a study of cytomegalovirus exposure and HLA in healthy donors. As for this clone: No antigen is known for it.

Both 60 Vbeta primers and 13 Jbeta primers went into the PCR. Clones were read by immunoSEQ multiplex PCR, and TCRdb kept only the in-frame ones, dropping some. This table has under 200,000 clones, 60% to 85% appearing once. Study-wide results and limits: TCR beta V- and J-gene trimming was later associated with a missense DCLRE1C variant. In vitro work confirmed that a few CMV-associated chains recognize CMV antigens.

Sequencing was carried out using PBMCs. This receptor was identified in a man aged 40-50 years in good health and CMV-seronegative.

The CDR3, as DNA: TGTGCCATCGCAGGACAGGGTGTGAATTCACCCCTCCACTTT. It translates to CAIAGQGVNSPLHF. V is TRBV10-3 and J is TRBJ1-6, with 8 bases aligning to TRBD1. Trimming removed 8 bases from V and 7 bases from J; junction bases left unmatched: 7. Germline assignment: CDR1 ENHRY and CDR2 SYGVKD. The CDR3 has 14 residues.